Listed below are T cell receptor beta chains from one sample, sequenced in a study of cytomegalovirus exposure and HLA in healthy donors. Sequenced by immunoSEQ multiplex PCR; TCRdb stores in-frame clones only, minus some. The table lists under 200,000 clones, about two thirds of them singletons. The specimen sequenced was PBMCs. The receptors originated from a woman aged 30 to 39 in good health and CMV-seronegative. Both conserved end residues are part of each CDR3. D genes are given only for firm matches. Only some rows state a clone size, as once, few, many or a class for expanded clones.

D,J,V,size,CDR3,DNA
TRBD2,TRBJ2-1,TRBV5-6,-,CASSWGTRDYNEQFF,TGTGCCAGCAGCTGGGGGACTAGAGATTACAATGAGCAGTTCTTC
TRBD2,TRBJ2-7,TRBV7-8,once,CASSLYQRGYEQYF,TGTGCCAGCAGCTTGTATCAGCGGGGCTACGAGCAGTACTTC
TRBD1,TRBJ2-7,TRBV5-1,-,CASSLGQGPYEQYF,TGCGCCAGCAGCTTGGGACAGGGTCCCTACGAGCAGTACTTC
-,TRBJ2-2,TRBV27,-,CASGSDSENTGELFF,TGTGCCAGCGGGTCGGATAGCGAGAACACCGGGGAGCTGTTTTTT
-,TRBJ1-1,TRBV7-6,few,CASSLAPGGRNTEAFF,TGTGCCAGCAGCTTAGCGCCCGGGGGTCGGAACACTGAAGCTTTCTTT
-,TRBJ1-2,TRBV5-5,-,CASSFDRTYSRGYTF,TGTGCCAGCAGCTTCGACAGGACCTATTCTAGAGGCTACACCTTC
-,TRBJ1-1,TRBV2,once,CASSEGRGYNTEAFF,TGTGCCAGCAGTGAAGGAAGGGGCTATAACACTGAAGCTTTCTTT
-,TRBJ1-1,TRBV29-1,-,CSELEDPSKEAFF,TGCAGCGAGCTAGAGGATCCTAGTAAAGAAGCTTTCTTT
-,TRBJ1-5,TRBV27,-,CASSLSAGDQPQHF,TGTGCCAGCAGTTTATCCGCGGGGGATCAGCCCCAGCATTTT
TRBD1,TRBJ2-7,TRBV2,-,CASDRQGNYEQYF,TGTGCCAGTGACAGACAGGGAAACTACGAGCAGTACTTC
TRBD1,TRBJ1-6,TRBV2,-,CASRGTGVNSPLHF,TGTGCCAGCAGGGGGACAGGAGTAAACTCACCCCTCCACTTT
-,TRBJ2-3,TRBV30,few,CAWRSGGTDTQYF,TGTGCCTGGCGTAGCGGAGGCACAGATACGCAGTATTTT
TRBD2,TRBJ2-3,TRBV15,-,CATSRDRRGGPTSTDTQYF,TGTGCCACCAGCAGAGATAGGCGGGGGGGCCCGACTAGCACAGATACGCAGTATTTT
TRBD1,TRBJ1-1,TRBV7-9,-,CSSSFGQGGTEAFF,TGTTCCAGCAGCTTCGGGCAGGGGGGTACTGAAGCTTTCTTT
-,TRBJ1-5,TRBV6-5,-,CASRDPGGNQPQHF,TGTGCCAGCAGGGACCCAGGGGGCAATCAGCCCCAGCATTTT
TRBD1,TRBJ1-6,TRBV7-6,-,CASSRTPETGHNSPLHF,TGTGCCAGCAGCCGAACCCCCGAGACAGGGCACAATTCACCCCTCCACTTT
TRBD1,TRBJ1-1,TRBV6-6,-,CASTATGGGTEAFF,TGTGCCAGCACCGCGACAGGGGGCGGCACTGAAGCTTTCTTT
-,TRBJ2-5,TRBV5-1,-,CASSLDHEKTQYF,TGCGCCAGCAGCTTGGATCACGAGAAGACCCAGTACTTC
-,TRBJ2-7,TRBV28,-,CASSSYTGGGYEQYF,TGTGCCAGCAGTTCCTACACTGGAGGAGGCTACGAGCAGTACTTC
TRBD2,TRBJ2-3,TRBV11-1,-,CASSFLAGVATQYF,TGTGCCAGCAGCTTCTTAGCGGGAGTTGCTACGCAGTATTTT
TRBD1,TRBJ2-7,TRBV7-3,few,CASSYRGQGEQYF,TGTGCCAGCAGCTACAGGGGGCAGGGCGAGCAGTACTTC
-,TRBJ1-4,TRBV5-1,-,CASSLEGATNEKLFF,TGCGCCAGCAGCTTAGAGGGTGCAACTAATGAAAAACTGTTTTTT
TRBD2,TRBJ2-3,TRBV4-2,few,CASSQGLAGGPSTDTQYF,TGTGCCAGCAGCCAAGGTTTAGCGGGGGGGCCTAGCACAGATACGCAGTATTTT
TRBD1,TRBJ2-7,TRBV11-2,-,CASSKMIDRAWEQYF,TGTGCCAGCAGCAAGATGATCGACAGGGCATGGGAGCAGTACTTC
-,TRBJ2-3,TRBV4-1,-,CASSLRLATDTQYF,TGCGCCAGCAGCCTACGACTTGCCACAGATACGCAGTATTTT
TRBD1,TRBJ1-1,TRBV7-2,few,CASSWDRGTEAFF,TGTGCCAGCAGCTGGGACAGGGGCACTGAAGCTTTCTTT
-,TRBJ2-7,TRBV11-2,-,CASSFGQKYEQYF,TGTGCCAGCAGCTTCGGACAGAAATACGAGCAGTACTTC
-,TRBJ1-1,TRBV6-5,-,CASNGNTEAFF,TGTGCCAGCAACGGGAACACTGAAGCTTTCTTT